This TCR beta chain was sequenced during a study of blood T cells in healthy people across ages. Sample-barcoded 5' priming and a J-beta primer mix drove a second PCR of about 6 to 12 cycles. Each CDR3 protein gets one entry after TCRdb re-called the 5' RACE reads with MiXCR. The table records approximately 800,000 distinct CDR3 sequences, approximately 65% of them present only once. A word on this clonotype: As yet, its antigen is unknown.

Study-wide results and limits: Researchers said unsorted PBMCs prevented a conclusive naive versus antigen-experienced comparison. A roughly linear fall in TCR beta diversity per million T cells was seen with increasing age.

What was sequenced was blood. The receptor was derived from a man aged 30-40 years in good health.

DNA for the CDR3: TGTGCCAGCTATGCAGGGAGTTTTTTCAACGTCCTGACTTTC. Amino acids: CASYAGSFFNVLTF. V and J are TRBV2 and TRBJ2-6; D is tentatively TRBD1 or TRBD2 (5 bases each). V lost 8 bases and J lost 9, with 17 bases in between. CDR3 length: 14 residues. Germline CDR1 is SNHLY and CDR2 is FYNNEI.